This TCR beta chain was sequenced for a study of T cells in women clearing cervical HPV infection. Study-level background: Controls were women whose single incident HPV16 infection cleared within 12 months without precancer or cancer.

Per the germline V gene, CDR1 is SGHNT and CDR2 is YENEEA. CDR3 length equals 12 residues. V lost 3 bases, J lost 6 bases, and 7 bases lay in between. Libraries were prepared by immunoSEQ multiplex PCR; TCRdb keeps only in-frame clonotypes and omits some of them. The sample totals about 21,000 clones. Study findings and constraints: TRBV6-7 relative abundance averaged around 0.11% in cases and approximately 0.15% in controls.

Of note for this clone: The target antigen is unknown. Coverage ceases 3 residues before the CDR3 finishes, and the germline J gene fills in the end.

Each participant carried one incident cervical HPV16 infection only. The V call is TRBV11-3, the J call TRBJ2-3, with no clear D. This sequence was found in a woman between 18 and 70 years old with a cervical HPV16 infection that either progressed to CIN3+ or cleared (not recorded which). Sequencing input: blood buffy coat. Incomplete CDR3 DNA: TGTGCCAGCAGCTTCCAAGGGGATACG. This sequence encodes CASSFQGDT. The entire CDR3 sequence reads CASSFQGDTQYF.